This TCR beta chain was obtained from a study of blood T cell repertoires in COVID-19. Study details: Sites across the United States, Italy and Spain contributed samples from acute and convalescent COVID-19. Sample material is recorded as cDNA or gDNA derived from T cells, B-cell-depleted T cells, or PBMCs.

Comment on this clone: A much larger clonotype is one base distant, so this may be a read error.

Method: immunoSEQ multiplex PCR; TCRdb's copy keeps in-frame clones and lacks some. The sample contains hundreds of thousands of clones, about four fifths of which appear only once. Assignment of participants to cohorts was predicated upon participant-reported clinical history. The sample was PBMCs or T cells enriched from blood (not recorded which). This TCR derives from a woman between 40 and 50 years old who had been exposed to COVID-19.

The CDR3 loop reads CASSSLSYEQYF. DNA of the CDR3: TGTGCCAGCAGCTCCCTCTCCTACGAGCAGTACTTC. V gene TRBV3-1 (or the pseudogene TRBV3-2) combines with J gene TRBJ2-7, with D hard to call. Trimming pared 5 bases from V and 0 bases from J, leaving 5 bases between. Germline V gene lookup returns CDR1 LGHDT and CDR2 YNNKEL (reference sequence). The CDR3 covers 12 residues.